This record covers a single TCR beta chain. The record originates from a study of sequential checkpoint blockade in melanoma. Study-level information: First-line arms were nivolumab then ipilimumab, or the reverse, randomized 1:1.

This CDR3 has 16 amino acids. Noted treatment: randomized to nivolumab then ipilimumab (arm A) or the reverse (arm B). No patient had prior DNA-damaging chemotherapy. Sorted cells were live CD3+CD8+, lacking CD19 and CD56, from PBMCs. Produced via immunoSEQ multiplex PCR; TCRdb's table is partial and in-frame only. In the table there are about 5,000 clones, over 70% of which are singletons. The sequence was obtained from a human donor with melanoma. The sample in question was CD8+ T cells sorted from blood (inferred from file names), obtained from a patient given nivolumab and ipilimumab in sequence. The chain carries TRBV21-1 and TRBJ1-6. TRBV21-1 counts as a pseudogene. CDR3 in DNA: TGTGCCAGCAGCAAAGTGCTCACGGTAACCAATTCACCCCTCCACTTT. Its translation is CASSKVLTVTNSPLHF.